A single sample gave rise to the 18 T cell receptor beta chains below, sequenced in a study of blood T cell repertoires in COVID-19. Sequencing was performed with immunoSEQ multiplex PCR; in TCRdb, only in-frame clones are kept and a portion is missing. The sample consists of a few hundred thousand clones, roughly four fifths of them appearing once. The material sequenced was PBMCs or T cells enriched from blood (not recorded which). These receptors were taken from a man aged 25 to 40 with acute COVID-19.

There are a few counts of this clone. The chain combines TRBV24-1 with TRBJ2-1; 10 bases are a match to TRBD2. The J segment lost 2 bases and the V segment lost 3 bases, leaving 0 bases of the junction unmatched. Germline lookup yields CDR1 KGHDR and CDR2 SFDVKD. CDR3 size: 15 residues. In DNA form, the CDR3 reads TGTGCCACCAGTGATAGCGGGAGGGCCTACAATGAGCAGTTCTTC. Its translation is CATSDSGRAYNEQFF.

This rearrangement joins TRBV9 to TRBJ1-4; tentatively, D is TRBD1 (5 bases). The V end lost 1 base, the J end lost 3 bases, and 7 bases lay between the germline ends. CDR3 length equals 14 residues. Germline loops: CDR1 SGDLS, CDR2 YYNGEE. The CDR3: CASSVQGSNEKLFF. In nucleotides, the CDR3 is TGTGCCAGCAGCGTACAGGGATCTAATGAAAAACTGTTTTTT.

V usage is TRBV5-1 and J usage is TRBJ1-1, with 7 positions matching TRBD1. V lost 0 bases, J lost 4 bases, and 12 bases stayed unmatched. The length of the CDR3 is 17 residues. Germline V lookup: CDR1 SGHRS, CDR2 YFSETQ. CDR3 sequence: CASSLAPGGRFGTEAFF. CDR3 DNA sequence: TGCGCCAGCAGCTTGGCCCCAGGGGGTAGATTCGGCACTGAAGCTTTCTTT.

The chain carries TRBV2 and TRBJ2-2; 9 bases are shared with TRBD2. This CDR3 contains 15 residues. J gave up 7 bases and V 6 bases, and 9 bases lay outside the gene matches. Germline V lookup: CDR1 SNHLY, CDR2 FYNNEI. In DNA form, the CDR3 reads TGTGCCAGCAGCGGTCAGCGGGGGGCAGGCGGGGAGCTGTTTTTT. It is translated as CASSGQRGAGGELFF.

This chain joins TRBV5-4 and TRBJ2-3; the match to TRBD2 covers 9 bases. The CDR3 totals 18 residues. The ends lost 3 bases at V and 1 base at J; junction bases unmatched: 12. CDR1 SGHNT and CDR2 YYREEE come from the germline V gene (reference sequence). The CDR3 loop reads CASSWLIAGALGTDTQYF. The CDR3 DNA reads TGTGCCAGCAGCTGGCTGATAGCGGGAGCGTTGGGCACAGATACGCAGTATTTT.

The J gene is TRBJ2-2, the V gene TRBV4-2; D remains unclear. The CDR3 is 17 amino acids. V was cut by 1 base and J by 4 bases, with 16 bases left in between. Germline CDR1 is LGHNA and CDR2 is YNFKEQ. This CDR3 is CASSQGSVAVFTGELFF. CDR3 DNA sequence: TGTGCCAGCAGCCAAGGCAGCGTCGCGGTATTCACCGGGGAGCTGTTTTTT.

The J gene is TRBJ1-2, the V gene TRBV15; no definite D call. CDR1 is LNHNV and CDR2 is YYDKDF in the germline V gene (reference sequence). This CDR3 comprises 13 residues. The V end lost 0 bases, the J end lost 4 bases, and 6 bases lay between the germline ends. The CDR3 nucleotides read TGTGCCACCAGCAGAGATGGCAGCTATGGCTACACCTTC. It codes for CATSRDGSYGYTF.

Only one count was recorded for this clone. V usage is TRBV9 and J usage is TRBJ2-2, with D possibly TRBD2 on 5 matching bases. V was clipped by 0 bases and J by 3 bases, with 12 bases between them. This CDR3 region has 16 residues. Looked up from germline, CDR1 is SGDLS and CDR2 is YYNGEE. For the CDR3, the DNA is TGTGCCAGCAGCGTAGGGGCGGGCAGGTACACCGGGGAGCTGTTTTTT. It encodes CASSVGAGRYTGELFF.

This chain connects TRBV10-1 to TRBJ1-5; tentatively, D is TRBD1 (6 bases). There are 13 residues in the CDR3. The V end was cut by 6 bases, the J end by 7 bases, with 13 bases between. CDR1 and CDR2 (germline): WNHNN, SYGVQD (reference sequence). The CDR3 spells CASSTGTTQPQHF. Here the CDR3 DNA reads TGCGCCAGCAGCACAGGGACGACGCAGCCCCAGCATTTT.

The CDR3 nucleotides read TGTGCCAGCAGCCACCTCGGGACAGGGGTCAACACCTTC. It codes for CASSHLGTGVNTF. The chain has TRBV3-1 (or the pseudogene TRBV3-2) and TRBJ1-2; 10 nucleotides line up with TRBD1. The germline CDR1 and CDR2 sequences are LGHDT and YNNKEL (reference sequence). V dropped 3 bases and J dropped 12; count of bases not matched to a gene: 7. The CDR3 length is 13 residues.

A remark on this clone: Mismatch with germline at one junction end may stem from a read error. The genes are TRBV5-1 and TRBJ2-1; D possibly corresponds to TRBD2 (5 bases). Germline V CDR1 and CDR2: SGHRS, YFSETQ. The CDR3 is made up of 16 amino acids. CDR3 sequence (DNA): TGTGCCAGCAGCTTGAAAAGCGGAACTGGGCACAATGAGCAGTTCTTC. This codes for CASSLKSGTGHNEQFF. Using reference TRBV5-1 and TRBJ2-1 for the parts outside the CDR3, the full variable domain is KAGVTQTPRYLIKTRGQQVTLSCSPISGHRSVSWYQQTPGQGLQFLFEYFSETQRNKGNFPGRFSGRQFSNSRSEMNVSTLELGDSALYLCASSLKSGTGHNEQFFGPGTRLTVL.

The gene calls are TRBV20-1 and TRBJ1-4; D is unresolved. The germline V gene encodes CDR1 DFQATT and CDR2 SNEGSKA (reference sequence). The CDR3 spans 11 residues. V lost 3 bases and J lost 8, with 7 bases in between. CDR3 sequence: CSARVLEKLFF. The CDR3 DNA is TGCAGTGCTAGGGTTCTAGAAAAACTGTTTTTT.

The chain links TRBV4-2 to TRBJ1-3, with a weak D call TRBD1 (6 bases). The CDR3 runs to 18 residues. Germline assignment: CDR1 LGHNA and CDR2 YNFKEQ. Trimming stripped 1 base from V and 3 bases from J, with 19 bases between. The DNA of the CDR3 is TGTGCCAGCAGCCAAGCCCAAAGGGCAGGGGTGAATGGAAACACCATATATTTT. It specifies CASSQAQRAGVNGNTIYF.

This clone came up many times. The identical CDR3 is also encoded by other nucleotide sequences in the sample. This sequence joins TRBV6-5 and TRBJ1-1, with D possibly being TRBD1 (5 bases). From germline, CDR1 is MNHEY and CDR2 SVGAGI. The CDR3 covers 12 residues. V shed 6 bases and J shed 7 bases, with 12 bases lying between them. CDR3 sequence (DNA): TGTGCCAGCAGCTCCCGGGGGTTTGAAGCTTTCTTT. This gives the protein CASSSRGFEAFF.

This sequence joins TRBV5-5 and TRBJ1-5; 8 bases map to TRBD1. From germline, CDR1 is SGHKS and CDR2 YYEKEE (reference sequence). The CDR3 spans 15 residues. V shed 1 base, J shed 6 bases, and the junction held 6 bases outside the gene matches. This CDR3 reads CASSLSGGIVQPQHF. In nucleotides, the CDR3 is TGTGCCAGCAGCTTGTCAGGGGGCATCGTTCAGCCCCAGCATTTT.

This clone was counted once. The J gene is TRBJ2-1, the V gene TRBV9, with a possible D match to TRBD2 (6 bases). The CDR3 totals 15 residues. Germline-derived CDR1 and CDR2 are SGDLS and YYNGEE. V was cut by 4 bases and J by 0 bases, with 11 bases left in between. The CDR3 here is CASSLLAYSYNEQFF. For the CDR3, the DNA is TGTGCCAGCAGCCTGCTAGCGTACTCCTACAATGAGCAGTTCTTC.

The chain carries TRBV3-1 (or the pseudogene TRBV3-2) and TRBJ2-5, with D tentatively TRBD2 (6 bases). The germline V gene encodes CDR1 LGHDT and CDR2 YNNKEL (reference sequence). There are 13 residues in the CDR3. Trimming left V 1 base short and J 4 bases short, with 7 bases between. CDR3 sequence reads: CASSQGAGETQYF. CDR3 DNA sequence: TGTGCCAGCAGCCAAGGAGCGGGAGAGACCCAGTACTTC.

This chain links TRBV10-2 with TRBJ1-2; D ambiguous. The length of the CDR3 is 15 residues. Germline V gene lookup returns CDR1 WSHSY and CDR2 SAAADI. V gave up 3 bases and J gave up 4 bases, with 15 bases separating them. The CDR3 DNA reads TGCGCCAGCAGTGACCCTCAACACCTTACCTATGGCTACACCTTC. This sequence encodes CASSDPQHLTYGYTF.